What follows are 29 T cell receptor beta chains derived from one specimen sequenced in a study of T-cell memory formation after mild COVID-19. MiXCR was run by TCRdb on the 5' RACE reads, yielding one entry per CDR3 protein. The sample contains approximately 100,000 distinct CDR3 sequences, 11% of which appear only once. The sample was PBMCs or a T cell subset sorted from them (not recorded which). These receptors originate from a man aged 18 to 35 who had mild COVID-19 (a few samples of this study predate the infection). Cell type and time point are not known.

This clonotype was seen repeatedly, ten times or more. The rearrangement links TRBV4-1 to TRBJ1-5; D is unclear. Germline V gives CDR1 MGHRA, CDR2 YSYEKL. V lost 1 base, J lost 7 bases, and 17 bases lay in between. This CDR3 contains 16 residues. Here the CDR3 DNA reads TGCGCCAGCAGCCAAGGAGCTTACCGTTGGGAGCAGCCCCAGCATTTT. Protein product: CASSQGAYRWEQPQHF.

The CDR3 nucleotides are TGTGCCACCACGGAACGGTATAATCAGCCCCAGCATTTT. Translating it yields CATTERYNQPQHF. V and J are TRBV19 and TRBJ1-5; D remains ambiguous. Germline-derived CDR1 and CDR2 are LNHDA and SQIVND (reference sequence). V was pared by 10 bases and J by 4 bases, with 14 bases between. The CDR3 extends over 13 amino acids.

V usage is TRBV7-9 and J usage is TRBJ2-7; 13 nucleotides agree with TRBD2. V lost 5 bases and J lost 1; bases outside the gene matches: 8. Germline CDR1 reads SEHNR; CDR2 reads FQNEAQ (reference sequence). This CDR3 spans 17 amino acids. The CDR3 is CASSAGLAGASSYEQYF. As DNA, the CDR3 is TGTGCCAGCAGCGCCGGACTAGCGGGGGCCTCATCCTACGAGCAGTACTTC. Complete variable domain (other parts from reference TRBV7-9 and TRBJ2-7): DTGVSQNPRHKITKRGQNVTFRCDPISEHNRLYWYRQTLGQGPEFLTYFQNEAQLEKSRLLSDRFSAERPKGSFSTLEIQRTEQGDSAMYLCASSAGLAGASSYEQYFGPGTRLTVT.

The CDR3 bases are TGTGCCAGCAGCCAAGGGGGGGGGAATGAGCAGTTCTTC. Protein: CASSQGGGNEQFF. This rearrangement joins TRBV11-2 to TRBJ2-1; D is possibly TRBD2 (7 bases). Trimming pared 5 bases from V and 7 bases from J, leaving 12 bases between. The CDR3 extends over 13 amino acids. Germline loops: CDR1 SGHAT, CDR2 FQNNGV.

The chain couples TRBV11-2 to TRBJ1-1; D is undetermined. The CDR3 has 14 residues. The V end was cut by 1 base, the J end by 6 bases, with 12 bases between. CDR1 is SGHAT, CDR2 FQNNGV, per germline. The CDR3 DNA sequence: TGTGCCAGCAGCTTAGTGGGCGTCCCTTCTGAAGCTTTCTTT. It yields the protein CASSLVGVPSEAFF.

This clonotype was counted between two and nine times. The chain has TRBV5-5 and TRBJ1-2; the D gene is possibly TRBD1 (6 bases). The CDR3 extends over 13 amino acids. V dropped 7 bases and J dropped 8 bases, with 18 bases sitting between them. In germline, CDR1 is SGHKS, CDR2 YYEKEE (reference sequence). The CDR3 is CASGGHPPLGYTF. CDR3 nucleotides: TGTGCCAGCGGGGGACATCCACCCTTAGGCTACACCTTC.

The sample holds a few counts of this clonotype. This chain links TRBV12-3 or TRBV12-4 with TRBJ1-5; possible D gene TRBD1, 6 bases. The V gene lost 8 bases and the J gene lost 6 bases, with 20 bases spanning the gap. CDR3 length equals 15 residues. CDR3 sequence reads: CASCMGGGLGQPQHF. The CDR3 DNA sequence: TGTGCCAGCTGTATGGGTGGGGGGCTCGGTCAGCCCCAGCATTTT.

The chain couples TRBV7-8 to TRBJ1-5; D is undetermined. This CDR3 has 14 amino acids. Trimming shortened V by 2 bases and J by 7 bases, and 12 bases separated the two germline ends. CDR1 and CDR2 (germline): SGHVS, FQNEAQ. The CDR3 spells CASSLFRVRQPQHF. In DNA, the CDR3 is TGTGCCAGCAGCTTATTTAGGGTCCGGCAGCCCCAGCATTTT.

The chain links TRBV6-2 or TRBV6-3 to TRBJ2-7, with D tentatively TRBD2 (5 bases). V was cut by 0 bases and J by 3 bases, with 9 bases left in between. Germline CDR1 and CDR2: MNHEY and SVGEGT. The CDR3 has 14 amino acids. CDR3 sequence (DNA): TGTGCCAGCAGTTACTCGACCGGGGTCTACGAGCAGTACGTC. This encodes CASSYSTGVYEQYV.

The rearrangement joins TRBV7-9 to TRBJ2-1; D may correspond to TRBD1 or TRBD2 (6 bases each). CDR1 and CDR2 (germline): SEHNR, FQNEAQ (reference sequence). V shed 5 bases and J shed 6 bases, with 17 bases lying between them. CDR3 length: 15 residues. The CDR3: CASSLVGGGRNEQFF. The CDR3 DNA reads TGTGCCAGCAGCCTTGTCGGAGGGGGGCGCAATGAGCAGTTCTTC.

This clonotype has just a few counts. The rearrangement joins TRBV6-6 to TRBJ2-2; the match to TRBD1 covers 7 bases. The CDR3 is 16 residues long. Germline CDR1 and CDR2: MNHNY and SVGAGI (reference sequence). Trimming took 6 bases from V and 6 from J; bases not matched to a gene: 13. CDR3 DNA sequence: TGTGCCAGCAGCGAGACAGGGAGTAGGCAGGCCGGGGAGCTGTTTTTT. It specifies CASSETGSRQAGELFF.

This clonotype was observed a few times. The chain uses TRBV9 and TRBJ2-2; 7 bases map to TRBD2. Germline CDR1 is SGDLS and CDR2 is YYNGEE. The CDR3 length is 16 residues. Trimming cost V 3 bases and J 3 bases; bases outside gene matches: 8. The CDR3 DNA reads TGTGCCAGCAGCGAGAGACGGGGGGACTACACCGGGGAGCTGTTTTTT. This translates into CASSERRGDYTGELFF.

This clonotype has more than one count but fewer than ten. The gene calls are TRBV9 and TRBJ2-1; 9 bases fit TRBD2. The junction had 13 bases not matched to a gene; V was cut back by 0 bases and J by 12 bases. This CDR3 has 16 amino acids. CDR1 and CDR2 (germline): SGDLS, YYNGEE. CDR3 nucleotide sequence: TGTGCCAGCAGCGTAGGCGTTAGCGGGGGTACAATGAGGCAGTTCTTC. Encoded protein: CASSVGVSGGTMRQFF.

Only a few counts were recorded for this clonotype. The chain combines TRBV10-2 with TRBJ2-1; D is perhaps TRBD1 (6 bases). This CDR3 has 14 amino acids. V was cut by 0 bases and J by 7 bases, with 10 bases left in between. CDR1 is WSHSY and CDR2 is SAAADI in the germline V gene. The CDR3 protein is CASSESRGWNEQFF. The CDR3, as DNA: TGCGCCAGCAGTGAGTCTAGGGGGTGGAATGAGCAGTTCTTC.

This clonotype was observed a few times. V gene TRBV7-9 combines with J gene TRBJ2-1, with D unclear. Germline CDR1 and CDR2: SEHNR and FQNEAQ (reference sequence). The V and J ends lost 3 bases and 7 bases respectively, with 7 bases between them. The CDR3 consists of 12 residues. CDR3: CASSFWGNEQFF. In DNA form, the CDR3 reads TGTGCCAGCAGCTTTTGGGGAAATGAGCAGTTCTTC.

This clonotype was seen a handful of times. The chain links TRBV27 to TRBJ2-3; D might be TRBD2 (6 bases). The CDR3 length is 12 residues. Germline loops: CDR1 MNHEY, CDR2 SMNVEV (reference sequence). The V and J ends lost 4 bases and 14 bases respectively, with 16 bases between them. The CDR3 DNA is TGTGCCAGCAGTTCCCGCGGGGACCCGGTGTATTTT. Amino acids: CASSSRGDPVYF.

The sample holds a few counts of this clonotype. This chain connects TRBV7-9 to TRBJ2-3, with D possibly being TRBD1 or TRBD2 (6 bases each). This CDR3 is built from 16 residues. Germline assignment: CDR1 SEHNR and CDR2 FQNEAQ (reference sequence). Between the trimmed V and J ends, which lost 1 base and 6 bases, there was a span of 17 bases. The CDR3 reads CASSLVSGGLSDTQYF. Written as DNA, the CDR3 is TGTGCCAGCAGCTTAGTTTCTGGGGGGCTCAGTGATACGCAGTATTTT.

This clonotype was seen repeatedly, ten times or more. The chain has TRBV15 and TRBJ2-7; 10 nucleotides align to TRBD2. J was trimmed by 2 bases and V by 6 bases; bases with no gene match: 4. CDR1 is LNHNV, CDR2 YYDKDF, per germline (reference sequence). The CDR3 covers 14 residues. CDR3 nucleotide sequence: TGTGCCACCAGGACTAGCGGGCGCCCCTACGAGCAGTACTTC. It encodes CATRTSGRPYEQYF.

This clonotype showed up many times. The CDR3 bases are TGCGCCAGCAGCCAAGGGACTAGCAATTACAATGAGCAGTTCTTC. This encodes CASSQGTSNYNEQFF. The V gene is TRBV4-3, the J gene TRBJ2-1; 8 nucleotides match TRBD2. This CDR3 spans 15 amino acids. V lost 1 base, J lost 4 bases, and 3 bases stayed unmatched. Germline V gene sequence: CDR1 LGHNA, CDR2 YSLEER.

This clonotype came up a few times. The V and J genes are TRBV27 and TRBJ1-2, with a tentative D call TRBD1 (6 bases). The CDR3 spans 13 residues. V lost 8 bases and J 8 bases, leaving 18 bases between the germline ends. Germline values: CDR1 MNHEY, CDR2 SMNVEV (reference sequence). CDR3 sequence: CASRRGALPGYTF. CDR3 nucleotide sequence: TGTGCCAGCCGACGGGGGGCCCTCCCGGGCTACACCTTC.

The chain employs TRBV6-5 and TRBJ1-4; a weak D match, TRBD1 (6 bases). In germline, CDR1 is MNHEY, CDR2 SVGAGI. Trimming stripped 3 bases from V and 8 bases from J, with 13 bases between. CDR3 length: 14 residues. The CDR3 DNA is TGTGCCAGCAGTTATAAGGGACAACACGAAAAACTGTTTTTT. This encodes CASSYKGQHEKLFF.

This clonotype was observed a few times. The chain carries TRBV5-4 and TRBJ2-7; D is unclear. This CDR3 comprises 13 residues. Germline CDR1 SGHNT, CDR2 YYREEE (reference sequence). Between the trimmed V and J ends, which lost 0 bases and 4 bases, there was a span of 8 bases. The CDR3: CASSLGPEYEQYF. DNA for the CDR3: TGTGCCAGCAGCTTGGGTCCGGAGTACGAGCAGTACTTC.

This clonotype was counted only a few times. The genes are TRBV11-2 and TRBJ2-5; tentatively, D is TRBD1 (5 bases). V was shortened by 5 bases and J by 5 bases, with 12 bases between the two germline ends. Per germline, CDR1 SGHAT and CDR2 FQNNGV. This CDR3 has 13 amino acids. The CDR3 sequence is CASSPGALETQYF. The CDR3 DNA reads TGTGCCAGCAGCCCTGGGGCGCTGGAGACCCAGTACTTC.

This clonotype has at least ten counts. The chain joins TRBV4-1 to TRBJ1-2; 7 bases align to TRBD1. Per germline, CDR1 MGHRA and CDR2 YSYEKL. There are 16 residues in the CDR3. V gave up 2 bases and J gave up 6 bases; unmatched junction bases: 12. This CDR3 reads CASSQRDSSFTDGYTF. For the CDR3, the DNA is TGCGCCAGCAGCCAACGGGACAGCTCTTTTACCGATGGCTACACCTTC.

This clonotype was observed a few times. This chain links TRBV9 with TRBJ1-2; no reliable D call. This CDR3 contains 13 residues. V was clipped by 4 bases and J by 4 bases, with 11 bases between them. The germline V gene has CDR1 SGDLS and CDR2 YYNGEE. CDR3 protein: CASSPSAPYGYTF. CDR3 sequence (DNA): TGTGCCAGCAGCCCATCCGCGCCCTATGGCTACACCTTC.

This sequence joins TRBV5-6 and TRBJ2-1; the D call may be TRBD1 or TRBD2 (5 bases each). Trimming took 0 bases from V and 12 from J, leaving 19 bases between them. This CDR3 comprises 15 residues. Germline V gene data show CDR1 as SGHDT and CDR2 as YYEEEE. CDR3 nucleotides: TGTGCCAGCAGCTTGGAATTTAGAGGGGTCTTGGGGCAGTTCTTC. It yields the protein CASSLEFRGVLGQFF.

This clonotype was seen more than once but under ten times. The gene calls are TRBV19 and TRBJ2-1; D tentatively fits TRBD1 or TRBD2 (5 bases each). Germline V gene sequence: CDR1 LNHDA, CDR2 SQIVND (reference sequence). V was cut by 4 bases and J by 9 bases, with 22 bases left in between. The CDR3 is 16 amino acids. CDR3 residues: CASSTPLGRSRGEQFF. Written as DNA, the CDR3 is TGTGCCAGTAGTACCCCTCTGGGACGGAGCCGGGGTGAGCAGTTCTTC.

This clonotype has ten or more counts. In DNA form, the CDR3 reads TGCGCCAGCAGCCCCGCAGGGGAGATAGAGACCCAGTACTTC. Translating it yields CASSPAGEIETQYF. The genes are TRBV5-1 and TRBJ2-5; D is possibly TRBD1 (6 bases). Germline CDR1 is SGHRS and CDR2 is YFSETQ. Trimming removed 4 bases at V and 4 bases at J, with 14 bases between. The CDR3 extends over 14 amino acids.

The chain has TRBV5-1 and TRBJ2-3; 9 nucleotides align to TRBD2. CDR1 is SGHRS and CDR2 is YFSETQ in the germline V gene. This CDR3 is 16 amino acids long. Germline trimming cut 0 bases from V and 3 bases from J; bases unmatched to any gene: 5. The CDR3 coding sequence is TGCGCCAGCAGCTTGGTGTGGCGGGGGGGAACAGATACGCAGTATTTT. This codes for CASSLVWRGGTDTQYF.